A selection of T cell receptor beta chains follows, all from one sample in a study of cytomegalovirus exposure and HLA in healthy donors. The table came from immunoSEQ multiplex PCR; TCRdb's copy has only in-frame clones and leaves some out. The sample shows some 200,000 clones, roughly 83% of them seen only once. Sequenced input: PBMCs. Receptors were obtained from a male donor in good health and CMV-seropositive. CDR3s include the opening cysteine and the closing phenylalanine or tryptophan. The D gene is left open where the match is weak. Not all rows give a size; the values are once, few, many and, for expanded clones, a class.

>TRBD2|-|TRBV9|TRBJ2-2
TGTGCCAGCAGCGTAGCAACTAGCGGCCCCTTCTCCCGGGAGCTGTTTTTT
CASSVATSGPFSRELFF
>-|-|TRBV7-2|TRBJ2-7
TGTGCCAGCAGCTTAGCTCAGGTCTACGAGCAGTACTTC
CASSLAQVYEQYF
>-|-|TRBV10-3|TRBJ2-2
TGTGCCATAAAGGGGCAGGGCGACACCGGGGAGCTGTTTTTT
CAIKGQGDTGELFF
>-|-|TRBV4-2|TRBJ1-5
TGTGCCAGCAGCCAGGGGACAAATAGCAATCAGCCCCAGCATTTT
CASSQGTNSNQPQHF
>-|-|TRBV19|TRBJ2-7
TGTGCCAGTAGTATAGTGCTTGGACAGAGGGTCTACGAGCAGTACTTC
CASSIVLGQRVYEQYF
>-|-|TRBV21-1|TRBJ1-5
TGTGCCAGCAGCTCGCCCGGCGGGGCCAGGGGGAAAGTAGCTTCTCAGCCCCAGCATTTT
CASSSPGGARGKVASQPQHF
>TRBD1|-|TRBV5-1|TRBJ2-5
TGCGCCAGCAGCTTGGGGACAGGGCTATCCCAAGAGACCCAGTACTTC
CASSLGTGLSQETQYF
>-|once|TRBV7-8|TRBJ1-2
TGTGCCAGCAGCTTAGCTCCCCCAGGGTCGGACTATGGCTACACCTTC
CASSLAPPGSDYGYTF
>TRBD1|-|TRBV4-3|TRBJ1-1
TGCGCCATCAGCCAAGATCAGGGGGGAGGCACTGAAGCTTTCTTT
CAISQDQGGGTEAFF
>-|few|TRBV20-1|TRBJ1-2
TGCAGTGCTGACCGACAGCCCGACTACACCTTC
CSADRQPDYTF